The 25 T cell receptor beta chains reported below all come from one sample, sequenced in a study of T cell repertoires in cytomegalovirus infection. TCRdb reanalysed the reads using MiXCR and keeps one entry per CDR3 protein. The data show over 200,000 distinct CDR3 sequences, roughly 15% seen once. Source material: PBMCs. Receptors originate from a human donor in good health (CMV status not recorded). Some clones in this sample may be carry-over from other donors' samples.

The rearrangement uses TRBV11-2 and TRBJ2-2; TRBD2 matches at 9 bases. The CDR3 length is 15 residues. Germline V gene lookup returns CDR1 SGHAT and CDR2 FQNNGV. The V and J ends lost 6 bases and 7 bases, in that order; junction bases with no gene match: 9. CDR3 region: CASRWAGGLVGELFF. CDR3 nucleotide sequence: TGTGCCAGCAGATGGGCGGGAGGGCTGGTCGGGGAGCTGTTTTTT. Together with reference TRBV11-2 and TRBJ2-2, the CDR3 gives the full variable domain: EAGVAQSPRYKIIEKRQSVAFWCNPISGHATLYWYQQILGQGPKLLIQFQNNGVVDDSQLPKDRFSAERLKGVDSTLKIQPAKLEDSAVYLCASRWAGGLVGELFFGEGSRLTVL.

The chain is built from TRBV19 and TRBJ2-5; unclear D gene. CDR1 is LNHDA, CDR2 SQIVND, per germline (reference sequence). Trimming pared 2 bases from V and 2 bases from J, leaving 6 bases between. The CDR3 loop spans 13 amino acids. The CDR3: CASSITQQETQYF. The CDR3 bases are TGTGCCAGTAGTATAACCCAACAAGAGACCCAGTACTTC.

This clonotype was detected a few times. This chain links TRBV29-1 with TRBJ2-2; D ambiguous. Trimming took off 7 bases at V and 1 base at J, with 4 bases between the two ends. This CDR3 is 11 amino acids long. From germline, CDR1 is SQVTM and CDR2 ANQGSEA. The CDR3: CSGMNTGELFF. CDR3 in DNA: TGCAGCGGAATGAACACCGGGGAGCTGTTTTTT.

The chain is built from TRBV19 and TRBJ1-1, with D possibly matching TRBD1 (5 bases). V gave up 8 bases and J gave up 1 base, with 8 bases separating them. From germline, CDR1 is LNHDA and CDR2 SQIVND (reference sequence). The CDR3 runs to 12 residues. The CDR3 loop reads CASRGANTEAFF. The CDR3 DNA follows: TGTGCCAGTCGAGGGGCGAACACTGAAGCTTTCTTT.

The chain is built from TRBV6-2 or TRBV6-3 and TRBJ1-5; 7 bases line up with TRBD1. V was clipped by 6 bases and J by 7 bases; unmatched bases: 6. CDR1 and CDR2 (germline): MNHEY, SVGEGT. This CDR3 has 13 residues. The CDR3 DNA reads as TGTGCCAGCAGCCCAGGGGGGCGGCAGCCCCAGCATTTT. Translated, it gives CASSPGGRQPQHF.

At least ten counts were recorded for this clonotype. The V call is TRBV20-1, the J call TRBJ2-7, with D possibly called TRBD1 or TRBD2 (6 bases each). Germline V gene sequence: CDR1 DFQATT, CDR2 SNEGSKA (reference sequence). The CDR3 spans 14 residues. Trimming shortened V by 1 base and J by 5 bases, and 15 bases separated the two germline ends. This CDR3 is CSARGPRGLDEQYF. CDR3 nucleotides: TGCAGTGCTAGAGGGCCCCGGGGGCTTGACGAGCAGTACTTC.

In its sample, this clonotype was seen many times. The gene calls are TRBV7-9 and TRBJ2-1, with TRBD2 as a possible D gene (5 bases). This CDR3 contains 14 residues. V was shortened by 3 bases and J by 6 bases, with 12 bases between the two germline ends. Looked up from germline, CDR1 is SEHNR and CDR2 is FQNEAQ (reference sequence). The CDR3 region is CASSFYSSSNEQFF. The CDR3 DNA is TGTGCCAGCAGCTTCTACTCTAGCAGCAATGAGCAGTTCTTC.

The chain recombines TRBV20-1 with TRBJ2-2, with TRBD2 matching over 8 bases. V trimming: 6 bases; J trimming: 7 bases; junction bases outside the gene matches: 4. Germline V gives CDR1 DFQATT, CDR2 SNEGSKA (reference sequence). CDR3 size: 12 residues. CDR3 DNA sequence: TGCAGTGCCAGCGGGAGAAACGGGGAGCTGTTTTTT. Amino acids: CSASGRNGELFF.

This clonotype was counted a few times. V gene TRBV18 combines with J gene TRBJ2-7, with D possibly being TRBD2 (5 bases). The CDR3 covers 13 residues. V was trimmed by 3 bases and J by 3 bases, leaving 9 bases between them. The germline V gene has CDR1 KGHSH and CDR2 LQKENI. CDR3 nucleotides: TGTGCCAGCTCACCCGGGATTGACTACGAGCAGTACTTC. Its protein is CASSPGIDYEQYF.

This clonotype showed up many times. The chain is built from TRBV7-2 and TRBJ1-1, with D unresolved. V was pared by 1 base and J by 6 bases, with 9 bases between. This CDR3 spans 13 amino acids. CDR1 is SGHTA, CDR2 FQGNSA, per germline. The CDR3 DNA reads TGTGCCAGCAGCTTAGGAGCGGCTCCTGAAGCTTTCTTT. It encodes CASSLGAAPEAFF.

This clonotype has only a few counts. The CDR3 DNA is TGCAGTGCTAGAGTGAGCCCGGACACAGTCCAGCCCCAGCATTTT. Its translation: CSARVSPDTVQPQHF. This chain connects TRBV20-1 to TRBJ1-5; D perhaps matches TRBD1 (5 bases). There are 15 residues in the CDR3. Per germline, CDR1 DFQATT and CDR2 SNEGSKA (reference sequence). The V end lost 1 base, the J end lost 7 bases, and 17 bases lay between the germline ends.

The gene calls are TRBV5-1 and TRBJ1-1; TRBD1 is a possible D gene (5 bases). Looked up from germline, CDR1 is SGHRS and CDR2 is YFSETQ. The V gene lost 1 base and the J gene lost 1 base, with 14 bases spanning the gap. The CDR3 loop spans 16 amino acids. This CDR3 reads CASSLFRASENTEAFF. CDR3 sequence (DNA): TGCGCCAGCAGCTTGTTCAGGGCCAGCGAGAACACTGAAGCTTTCTTT.

This clonotype was recorded at least ten times. This chain links TRBV7-2 with TRBJ1-3; TRBD1 might be the D (5 bases). This CDR3 is built from 16 residues. CDR1 and CDR2 (germline): SGHTA, FQGNSA. V shed 3 bases and J shed 0 bases, with 12 bases lying between them. The CDR3 reads CASSLDPGGSGNTIYF. For the CDR3, the DNA is TGTGCCAGCAGCTTGGACCCGGGGGGCTCTGGAAACACCATATATTTT.

This clonotype appeared a few times. The V gene is TRBV27, the J gene TRBJ2-3; D remains unclear. Germline V gene lookup returns CDR1 MNHEY and CDR2 SMNVEV (reference sequence). The CDR3 is 13 residues long. V was pared by 3 bases and J by 5 bases, with 9 bases between. The chain's CDR3 is CASSFTRQDTQYF. Here the CDR3 DNA reads TGTGCCAGCAGTTTCACCCGACAAGATACGCAGTATTTT.

V and J are TRBV10-2 and TRBJ1-2; D unclear. This CDR3 region has 14 residues. V was cut by 4 bases and J by 7 bases, with 16 bases left in between. The V gene's germline CDR1 is WSHSY and CDR2 SAAADI. CDR3 DNA: TGCGCCAGCAGTGGCGCGGGATCAGAGGGTGGCTACACCTTC. It yields the protein CASSGAGSEGGYTF.

The V gene is TRBV5-1, the J gene TRBJ2-5; D not resolved. In germline, CDR1 is SGHRS, CDR2 YFSETQ. The CDR3 runs to 12 residues. V shed 6 bases and J shed 4 bases, with 10 bases lying between them. CDR3 protein: CASTLDRETQYF. Here the CDR3 DNA reads TGCGCCAGCACCCTAGACCGAGAGACCCAGTACTTC. Filled out from reference TRBV5-1 and TRBJ2-5, the complete variable domain reads KAGVTQTPRYLIKTRGQQVTLSCSPISGHRSVSWYQQTPGQGLQFLFEYFSETQRNKGNFPGRFSGRQFSNSRSEMNVSTLELGDSALYLCASTLDRETQYFGPGTRLLVL.

This clonotype has ten or more counts. One end of the junction varies from germline; a read error may be responsible. The V call is TRBV20-1, the J call TRBJ2-5; 9 bases are shared with TRBD2. From germline, CDR1 is DFQATT and CDR2 SNEGSKA (reference sequence). This CDR3 comprises 16 residues. The CDR3 sequence: CSARGLAGTLQETQYF. The DNA of the CDR3 is TGCAGTGCCAGAGGCCTAGCGGGGACCTTACAAGAGACCCAGTACTTC.

This clonotype was seen at least ten times. The rearrangement links TRBV28 to TRBJ2-6; TRBD1 agrees at 8 bases. The CDR3 totals 17 residues. Germline V gives CDR1 MDHEN, CDR2 SYDVKM. J lost 2 bases, V lost 6 bases, and 9 bases had no gene match. Written as DNA, the CDR3 is TGTGCCAGCAGCTCAGGGGGCATTTTCACTGGGGCCAACGTCCTGACTTTC. Protein sequence: CASSSGGIFTGANVLTF.

Regarding this clonotype: A much larger clone differs from this one at a single base, so this may be a read error. The rearrangement uses TRBV4-1 and TRBJ2-5; D is undetermined. Germline V gene sequence: CDR1 MGHRA, CDR2 YSYEKL. The CDR3 has 11 amino acids. CDR3 protein: CASSQKETQHF. CDR3 nucleotide sequence: TGCGCCAGCAGCCAAAAAGAGACCCAGCACTTC.

The rearrangement uses TRBV20-1 and TRBJ1-2, with 7 nucleotides matching TRBD1. CDR3 length: 16 residues. V was clipped by 3 bases and J by 4 bases; unmatched bases: 14. The germline gives CDR1 DFQATT, CDR2 SNEGSKA (reference sequence). The CDR3 nucleotides read TGCAGTGCTAGGGGGGGTTCCGGGACAGTCGGCTATGGCTACACCTTC. This translates into CSARGGSGTVGYGYTF.

This clonotype was found many times. The CDR3 region is CASSDPAGRRSYEQYF. The CDR3, as DNA: TGTGCCAGCAGTGACCCGGCGGGACGCCGCTCCTACGAGCAGTACTTC. The V and J genes are TRBV6-1 and TRBJ2-7; D might be TRBD2 (6 bases). The CDR3 has 16 residues. V was clipped by 3 bases and J by 0 bases, with 15 bases between them. CDR1 and CDR2 from the germline V gene are MNHNS and SASEGT.

This clonotype occurred many times. J is TRBJ2-5 and V is TRBV4-1; a possible D gene is TRBD1 (6 bases). Germline V lookup: CDR1 MGHRA, CDR2 YSYEKL. V was clipped by 4 bases and J by 1 base, with 16 bases between them. The CDR3 is 16 residues long. The CDR3 loop is CASSLFGGRSQETQYF. The CDR3 DNA follows: TGCGCCAGCAGCCTCTTTGGGGGCCGGTCCCAAGAGACCCAGTACTTC.

This clonotype was seen a handful of times. J is TRBJ1-1 and V is TRBV29-1; D ambiguous. V lost 3 bases and J lost 1, with 9 bases in between. CDR1 and CDR2 from the germline V gene are SQVTM and ANQGSEA. The CDR3 consists of 13 residues. CDR3 in amino acids: CSVDLGGNTEAFF. The CDR3 coding sequence is TGCAGCGTTGACCTGGGAGGGAACACTGAAGCTTTCTTT.

In its sample, this clonotype was seen many times. The rearrangement joins TRBV7-8 to TRBJ2-1, with 8 bases lining up with TRBD1. Per the germline V gene, CDR1 is SGHVS and CDR2 is FQNEAQ. This CDR3 region has 15 residues. With 5 bases clipped from V and 10 bases from J, the junction kept 13 bases outside the gene matches. CDR3: CASSLTDRALKEQFF. DNA of the CDR3: TGTGCCAGCAGCCTGACGGACAGGGCCCTCAAGGAGCAGTTCTTC.

This rearrangement joins TRBV5-1 to TRBJ1-1, with a weak D call TRBD1 (6 bases). Germline CDR1 and CDR2: SGHRS and YFSETQ. The CDR3 contains 12 residues. V lost 4 bases, J lost 4 bases, and 8 bases lay in between. CDR3 sequence: CASSQQGTEAFF. In DNA, the CDR3 is TGCGCCAGCAGCCAACAGGGCACTGAAGCTTTCTTT.